A single T cell receptor (beta chain) is shown here with its context. Antigen specificity is unknown. The data stem from a study of cytomegalovirus exposure and HLA in healthy donors. Findings and caveats of the study: As a later analysis showed, several of the most significant clusters appeared to be linked to common viral pathogens.

CDR3 size: 13 residues. Trimming took off 2 bases at V and 5 bases at J, with 8 bases between the two ends. Germline V CDR1 and CDR2: SGHTA, FQGTGA. Primers: 60 Vbeta forward and 13 Jbeta reverse. TCRdb's copy holds only in-frame clones and misses some; the assay was immunoSEQ multiplex PCR. The sample comprises some 190,000 clones, about three quarters of which are singletons, and around 2.2% rests with the top ten. The sequenced material came from PBMCs. The rearrangement joins TRBV7-3 to TRBJ2-3; possible D gene TRBD2, 6 bases. This clonotype originated in a woman between 25 and 40 years old in good health and CMV-seropositive. In DNA, the CDR3 is TGTGCCAGCAGCTTAGGACTACTAGATACGCAGTATTTT. Translation: CASSLGLLDTQYF.